These 5 T cell receptor beta chains came from one sample sequenced in a study of OX40 agonist ivuxolimab in advanced cancers. Only in-frame clones appear in the TCRdb table, and some are missing; sequencing was by immunoSEQ multiplex PCR. The data show fewer than 70,000 clones, with approximately 90% seen just once and approximately 4% held by the top ten. Here the sequenced sample was CD4+ or CD8+ T cells sorted from blood, taken in a trial of the OX40 agonist ivuxolimab. These receptors all stem from an adult with an advanced solid tumor such as melanoma, head and neck, liver or kidney cancer.

J is TRBJ1-5 and V is TRBV7-2; D gene unclear. Trimming removed 5 bases at V and 0 bases at J, with 8 bases between. Germline V gene lookup returns CDR1 SGHTA and CDR2 FQGNSA. CDR3 length: 14 amino acids. The CDR3 nucleotides read TGTGCCAGCAGCCAAGAGACTAGCAATCAGCCCCAGCATTTT. Translating gives CASSQETSNQPQHF.

The chain combines TRBV5-1 with TRBJ2-1; 8 bases match TRBD2. V lost 4 bases, J lost 7 bases, and 10 bases stayed unmatched. Per germline, CDR1 SGHRS and CDR2 YFSETQ. The CDR3 has 15 residues. The CDR3 here is CASSPGGGTRNEQFF. CDR3 DNA: TGCGCCAGCAGCCCCGGAGGTGGGACTAGGAATGAGCAGTTCTTC.

V is TRBV15 and J is TRBJ1-1, with D uncertain. The germline V gene has CDR1 LNHNV and CDR2 YYDKDF (reference sequence). CDR3 size: 13 residues. Trimming stripped 7 bases from V and 0 bases from J, with 9 bases between. CDR3 DNA sequence: TGTGCCACCACGAGCGACTTGAACACTGAAGCTTTCTTT. This sequence encodes CATTSDLNTEAFF.

This rearrangement joins TRBV4-2 to TRBJ2-2, with TRBD2 identical over 16 bases. J lost 4 bases, V lost 4 bases, and 6 bases had no gene match. The CDR3 is 18 amino acids. Germline V gene lookup returns CDR1 LGHNA and CDR2 YNFKEQ. The CDR3 is CASSPGTSGGDVTGELFF. As DNA, the CDR3 is TGTGCCAGCAGCCCGGGGACTAGCGGGGGGGACGTCACCGGGGAGCTGTTTTTT.

J is TRBJ2-2 and V is TRBV4-2; D gene uncertain. The CDR3 sequence is 14 residues long. The V gene's germline CDR1 is LGHNA and CDR2 YNFKEQ. With 2 bases removed from V and 4 bases from J, the gap between germline ends came to 8 bases. The CDR3 is CASSQLPVTGELFF. CDR3 sequence (DNA): TGTGCCAGCAGCCAACTTCCCGTCACCGGGGAGCTGTTTTTT.